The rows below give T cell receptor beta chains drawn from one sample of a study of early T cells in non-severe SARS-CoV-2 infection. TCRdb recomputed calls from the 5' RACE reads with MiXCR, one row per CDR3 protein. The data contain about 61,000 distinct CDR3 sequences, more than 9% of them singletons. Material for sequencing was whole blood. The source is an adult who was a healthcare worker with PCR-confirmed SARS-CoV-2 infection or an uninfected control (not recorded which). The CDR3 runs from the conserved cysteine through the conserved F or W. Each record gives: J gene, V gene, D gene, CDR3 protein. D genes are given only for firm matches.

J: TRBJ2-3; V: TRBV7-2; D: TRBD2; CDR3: CASSSLLRDYTDTQYF
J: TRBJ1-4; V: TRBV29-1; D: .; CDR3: CSVKTGIGEKLFF
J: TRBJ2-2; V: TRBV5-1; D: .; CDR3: CASSLGSKNTGELFF
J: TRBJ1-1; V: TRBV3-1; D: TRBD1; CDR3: CASSQAGTGFTEAFF
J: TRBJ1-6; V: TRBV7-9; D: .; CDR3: CASSLSGQGYNSPLHF
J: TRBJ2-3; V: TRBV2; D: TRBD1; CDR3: CASSAASQGADADTQYF
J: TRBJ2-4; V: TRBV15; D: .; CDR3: CATSRARGIQGDIQYF
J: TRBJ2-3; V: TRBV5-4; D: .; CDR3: CASSLQGQASTDTQYF
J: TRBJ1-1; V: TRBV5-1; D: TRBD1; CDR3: CASSWGQGAIEAFF
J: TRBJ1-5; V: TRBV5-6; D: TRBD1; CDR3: CASSAHGQARRGQPQHF
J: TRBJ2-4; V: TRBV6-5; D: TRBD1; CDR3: CASSITGGSKNIQYF
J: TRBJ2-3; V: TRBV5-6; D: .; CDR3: CASSWGPPDTQYF
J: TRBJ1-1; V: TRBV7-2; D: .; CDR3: CASSPQSGGTTEAFF
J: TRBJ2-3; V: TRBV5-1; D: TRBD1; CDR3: CASSPRTGIRADTQYF
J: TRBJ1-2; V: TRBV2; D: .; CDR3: CASTEQGSYGYTF
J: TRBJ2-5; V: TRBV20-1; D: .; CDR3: CSGDAGARQETQYF
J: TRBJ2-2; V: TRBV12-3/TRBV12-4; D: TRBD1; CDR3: CASRYRGRTNTGELFF
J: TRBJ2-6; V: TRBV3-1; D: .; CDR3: CASSPGRLGANVLTF
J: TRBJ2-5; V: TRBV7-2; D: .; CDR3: CASSLVGMIKETQYF
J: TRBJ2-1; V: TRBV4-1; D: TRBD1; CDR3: CASTLRDRSYNEQFF
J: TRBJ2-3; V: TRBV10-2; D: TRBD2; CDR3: CASSDPSGARKDTQYF
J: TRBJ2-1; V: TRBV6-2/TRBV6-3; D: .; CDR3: CASQEGESSYNEQFF
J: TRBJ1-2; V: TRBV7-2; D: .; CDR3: CASRTVQSLYTF
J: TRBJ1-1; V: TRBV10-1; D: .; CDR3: CASSAVRMNTEAFF
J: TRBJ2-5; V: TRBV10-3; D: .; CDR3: CAISEPTSAEQETQYF
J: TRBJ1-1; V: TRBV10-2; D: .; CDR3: CASSEGSLSTEAFF
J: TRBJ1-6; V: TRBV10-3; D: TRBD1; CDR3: CAISELGQGGSPLHF
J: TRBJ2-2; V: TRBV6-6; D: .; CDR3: CASSYSGGGTGELFF